The source of this TCR beta chain is a study of T-cell memory formation after mild COVID-19. Whole-study context: Clusters of TCRs were largely donor specific.

Concerning this clonotype: What it binds is unknown.

The germline V and J ends were trimmed by 0 bases and 5 bases, with 13 bases remaining between them. Germline CDR1 and CDR2: ENHRY and SYGVKD. The CDR3 is 16 residues long. General study findings and limits: CD4+ clones that contracted lay mainly in CM and EM; CD8+ ones lay in EMRA.

UMIs and sample barcodes were carried by the TCR alpha and TCR beta cDNA libraries that 5'RACE produced using constant-segment primers. TCRdb reprocessed the 5' RACE reads via MiXCR and lists one record per CDR3 protein. Of about 170,000 distinct CDR3 sequences listed, 10% to 15% are singletons. This TCR came from a man in his late teens or twenties who had mild COVID-19 (a few samples of this study predate the infection). Cell type and time point are not known. Sequenced input: PBMCs or a T cell subset sorted from them (not recorded which). This sequence joins TRBV10-3 and TRBJ2-2, with no clear D. In DNA, the CDR3 is TGTGCCATCAGTGAGTCGACCTTTGCTCGGACCGGGGAGCTGTTTTTT. It yields the protein CAISESTFARTGELFF.